Here is one T cell receptor (beta chain) with its context. Its antigen remains unknown. The data are from a study of T-cell memory formation after mild COVID-19. Study as a whole: Largely, TCR clusters stayed within a single donor. Study findings and constraints: The study found balanced CD4/CD8 in clones contracting day 15 to 85 and a CD4+ lean in later expanders. CD4+ contracting clones lay mainly in CM and EM, CD8+ ones in EMRA.

Constant-segment primers were used for 5'RACE, and the resulting TCR alpha and TCR beta cDNA libraries carried sample barcodes and UMIs. From the 5' RACE reads, TCRdb called clonotypes with MiXCR, one entry per CDR3 protein. The sample has about 290,000 distinct CDR3 sequences; approximately 15% are singletons. V lost 2 bases and J 6 bases, leaving 17 bases between the germline ends. This CDR3 comprises 15 residues. Germline V gives CDR1 SEHNR, CDR2 FQNEAQ (reference sequence). This chain joins TRBV7-9 and TRBJ2-7; the D is unclear. The sequencing input was PBMCs or a T cell subset sorted from them (not recorded which). This receptor was identified in a man between 18 and 35 years old who had mild COVID-19 (a few samples of this study predate the infection). Cell type and time point are not known. Here the CDR3 reads CASSLLRSAVGEQYF. The DNA of the CDR3 is TGTGCCAGCAGCTTACTTCGCAGCGCGGTCGGCGAGCAGTACTTC.